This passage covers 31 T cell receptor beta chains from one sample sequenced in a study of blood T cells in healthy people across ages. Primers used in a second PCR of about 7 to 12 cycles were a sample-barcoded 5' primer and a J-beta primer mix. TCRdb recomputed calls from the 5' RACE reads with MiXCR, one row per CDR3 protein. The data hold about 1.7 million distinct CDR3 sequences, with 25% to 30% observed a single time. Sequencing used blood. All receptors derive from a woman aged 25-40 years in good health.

Here the CDR3 reads CASSGGTTGYEQFF. The DNA of the CDR3 is TGCGCCAGCAGTGGTGGGACTACGGGCTATGAGCAGTTCTTC. The V and J genes are TRBV5-1 and TRBJ2-1; 7 bases are a match to TRBD2. The V gene's germline CDR1 is SGHRS and CDR2 YFSETQ. V lost 5 bases, J lost 8 bases, and 10 bases stayed unmatched. CDR3 length equals 14 residues.

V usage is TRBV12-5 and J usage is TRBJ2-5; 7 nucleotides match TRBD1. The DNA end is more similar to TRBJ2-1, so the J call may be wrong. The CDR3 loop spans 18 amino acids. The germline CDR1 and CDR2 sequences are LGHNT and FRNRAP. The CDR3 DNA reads TGTGCTAGTGCCGAAAAAGGGACAGCACCTATAACTCAAGAGACCCAGTTCTTC. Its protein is CASAEKGTAPITQETQFF.

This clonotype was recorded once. The DNA for the CDR3 is TGCGCCAGCGGCGACCGGGACAAGAGCTCCTACGAGCAGTACTTC. As protein: CASGDRDKSSYEQYF. J is TRBJ2-7 and V is TRBV5-1; a possible D gene is TRBD1 (6 bases). Germline V gene lookup returns CDR1 SGHRS and CDR2 YFSETQ. Trimming left V 7 bases short and J 0 bases short, with 17 bases between. This CDR3 has 15 residues.

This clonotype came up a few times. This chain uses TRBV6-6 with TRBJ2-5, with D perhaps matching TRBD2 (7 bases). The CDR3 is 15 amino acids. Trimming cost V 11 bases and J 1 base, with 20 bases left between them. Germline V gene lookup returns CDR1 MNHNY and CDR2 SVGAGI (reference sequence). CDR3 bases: TGTGCCTCTAGGGGGGGGGTTGGGGGCCAAGAGACCCAGTACTTC. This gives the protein CASRGGVGGQETQYF.

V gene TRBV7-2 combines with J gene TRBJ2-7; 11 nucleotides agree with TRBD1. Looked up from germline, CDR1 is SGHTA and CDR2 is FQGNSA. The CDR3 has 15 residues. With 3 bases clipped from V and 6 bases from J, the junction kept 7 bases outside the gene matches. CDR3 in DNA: TGTGCCAGCAGCTTCCCGGGACAGGGGGTCCCCGAGCAGTACTTC. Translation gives CASSFPGQGVPEQYF. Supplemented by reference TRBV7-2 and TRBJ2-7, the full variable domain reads GAGVSQSPSNKVTEKGKDVELRCDPISGHTALYWYRQSLGQGLEFLIYFQGNSAPDKSGLPSDRFSAERTGGSVSTLTIQRTQQEDSAVYLCASSFPGQGVPEQYFGPGTRLTVT.

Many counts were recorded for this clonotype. Written as DNA, the CDR3 is TGTGCCAGCAGCCAGGCGGCGGAGCGTGAGACCCAGTACTTC. Protein product: CASSQAAERETQYF. This chain links TRBV7-9 with TRBJ2-5; the D is unclear. CDR1 SEHNR and CDR2 FQNEAQ come from the germline V gene (reference sequence). Trimming took 5 bases from V and 5 from J, leaving 15 bases between them. The CDR3 sequence is 14 residues long.

CDR3 nucleotides: TGTGCCAGCAGCCAACAATCCCTAGGTGCCGAGCAGTACTTC. Its protein is CASSQQSLGAEQYF. The V call is TRBV28, the J call TRBJ2-5; unclear D gene. The J call could be wrong; TRBJ2-7 is a better fit for the DNA end. Per germline, CDR1 MDHEN and CDR2 SYDVKM. The CDR3 consists of 14 residues.

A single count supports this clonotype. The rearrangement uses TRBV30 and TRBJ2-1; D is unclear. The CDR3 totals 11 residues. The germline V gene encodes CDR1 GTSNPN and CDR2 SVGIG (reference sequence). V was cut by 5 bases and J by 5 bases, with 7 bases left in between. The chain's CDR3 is CAWEWDNEQFF. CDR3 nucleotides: TGTGCCTGGGAATGGGACAATGAGCAGTTCTTC.

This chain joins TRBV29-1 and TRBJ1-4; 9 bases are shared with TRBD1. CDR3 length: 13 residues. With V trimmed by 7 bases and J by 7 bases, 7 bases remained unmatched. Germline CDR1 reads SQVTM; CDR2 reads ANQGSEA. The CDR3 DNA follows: TGCAGCGGCCGGGACAGGGCGGTTGAAAAACTGTTTTTT. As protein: CSGRDRAVEKLFF.

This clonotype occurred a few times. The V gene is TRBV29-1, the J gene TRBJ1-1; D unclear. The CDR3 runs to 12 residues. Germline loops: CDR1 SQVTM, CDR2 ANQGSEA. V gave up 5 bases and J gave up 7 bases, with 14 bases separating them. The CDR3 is CSVLSEGIEAFF. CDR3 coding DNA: TGCAGCGTTTTGTCGGAGGGAATTGAAGCTTTCTTT. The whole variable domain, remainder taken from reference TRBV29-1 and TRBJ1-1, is SAVISQKPSRDICQRGTSLTIQCQVDSQVTMMFWYRQQPGQSLTLIATANQGSEATYESGFVIDKFPISRPNLTFSTLTVSNMSPEDSSIYLCSVLSEGIEAFFGQGTRLTVV.

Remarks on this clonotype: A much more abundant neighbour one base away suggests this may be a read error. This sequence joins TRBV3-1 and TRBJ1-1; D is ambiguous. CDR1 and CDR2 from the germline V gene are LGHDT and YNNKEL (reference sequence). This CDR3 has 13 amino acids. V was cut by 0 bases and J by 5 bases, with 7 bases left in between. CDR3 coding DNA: TGTGCCAGCAGCCAAGAGTACGGGACTGAAGCTTTCTTT. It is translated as CASSQEYGTEAFF.

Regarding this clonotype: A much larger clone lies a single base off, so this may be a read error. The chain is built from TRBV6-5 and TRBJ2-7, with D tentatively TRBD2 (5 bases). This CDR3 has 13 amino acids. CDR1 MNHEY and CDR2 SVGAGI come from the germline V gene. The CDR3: CTSSWESSYEQYF. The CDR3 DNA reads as TGTACCAGCAGTTGGGAGAGCTCCTACGAGCAGTACTTC.

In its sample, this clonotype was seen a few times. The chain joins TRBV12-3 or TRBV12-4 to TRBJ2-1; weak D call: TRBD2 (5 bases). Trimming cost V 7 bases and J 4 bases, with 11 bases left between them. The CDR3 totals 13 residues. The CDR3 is CASTVRAYNEQFF. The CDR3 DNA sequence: TGTGCCAGCACCGTGAGGGCTTACAATGAGCAGTTCTTC.

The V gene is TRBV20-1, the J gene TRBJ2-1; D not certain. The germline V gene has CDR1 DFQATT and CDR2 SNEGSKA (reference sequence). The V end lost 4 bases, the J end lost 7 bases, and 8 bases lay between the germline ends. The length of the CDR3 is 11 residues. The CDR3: CSATEKNEQFF. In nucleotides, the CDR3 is TGCAGTGCTACCGAAAAGAATGAGCAGTTCTTC.

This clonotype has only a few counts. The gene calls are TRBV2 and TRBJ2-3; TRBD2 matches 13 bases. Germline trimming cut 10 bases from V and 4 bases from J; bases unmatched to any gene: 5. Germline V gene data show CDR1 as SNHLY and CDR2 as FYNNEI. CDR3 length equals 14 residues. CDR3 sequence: CATGLAGESDTQYF. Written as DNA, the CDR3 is TGTGCCACAGGACTAGCGGGGGAGTCAGATACGCAGTATTTT.

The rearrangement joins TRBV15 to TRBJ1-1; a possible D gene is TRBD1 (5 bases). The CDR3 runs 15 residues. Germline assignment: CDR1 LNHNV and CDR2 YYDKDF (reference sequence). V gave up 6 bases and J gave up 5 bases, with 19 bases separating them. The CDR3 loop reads CATSVGRVRGTEAFF. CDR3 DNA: TGTGCCACCAGTGTCGGCAGGGTACGAGGAACTGAAGCTTTCTTT.

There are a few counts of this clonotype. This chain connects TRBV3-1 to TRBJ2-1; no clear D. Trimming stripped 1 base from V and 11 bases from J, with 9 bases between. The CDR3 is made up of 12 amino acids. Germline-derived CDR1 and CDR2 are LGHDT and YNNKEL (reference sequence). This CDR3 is CASSQGGFQQFF. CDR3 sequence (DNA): TGTGCCAGCAGCCAAGGGGGTTTTCAGCAGTTCTTC.

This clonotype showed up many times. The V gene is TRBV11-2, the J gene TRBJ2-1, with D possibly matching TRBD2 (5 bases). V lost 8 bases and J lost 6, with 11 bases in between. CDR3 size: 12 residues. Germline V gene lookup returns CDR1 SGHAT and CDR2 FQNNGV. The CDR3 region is CASEGAGNEQFF. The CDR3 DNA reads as TGTGCCAGCGAGGGCGCCGGCAATGAGCAGTTCTTC.

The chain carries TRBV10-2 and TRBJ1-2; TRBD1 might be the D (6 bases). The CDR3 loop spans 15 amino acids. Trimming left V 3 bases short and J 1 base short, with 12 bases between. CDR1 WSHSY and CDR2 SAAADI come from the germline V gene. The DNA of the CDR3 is TGCGCCAGCAGTGACCTCGGAGGGGGTAACTATGGCTACACCTTC. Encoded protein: CASSDLGGGNYGYTF.

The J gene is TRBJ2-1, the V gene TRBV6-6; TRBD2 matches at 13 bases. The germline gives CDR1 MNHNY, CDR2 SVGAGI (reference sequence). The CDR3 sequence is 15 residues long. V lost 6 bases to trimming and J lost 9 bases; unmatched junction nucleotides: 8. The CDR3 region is CASRDSGTSGAEQFF. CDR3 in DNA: TGTGCCAGCAGAGACTCCGGGACTAGCGGGGCTGAGCAGTTCTTC.

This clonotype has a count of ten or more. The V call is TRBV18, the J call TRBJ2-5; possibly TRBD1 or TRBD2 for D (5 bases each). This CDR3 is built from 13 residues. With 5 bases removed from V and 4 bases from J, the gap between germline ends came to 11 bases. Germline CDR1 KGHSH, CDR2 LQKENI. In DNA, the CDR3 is TGTGCCAGCTCAAGGGACCAGGGAGAGACCCAGTACTTC. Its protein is CASSRDQGETQYF.

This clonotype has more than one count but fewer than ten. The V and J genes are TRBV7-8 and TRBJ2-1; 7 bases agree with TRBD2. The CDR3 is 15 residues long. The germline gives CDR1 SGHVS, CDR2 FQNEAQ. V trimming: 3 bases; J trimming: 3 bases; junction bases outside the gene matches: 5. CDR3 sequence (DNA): TGTGCCAGCAGCTTTACTAGCGCTTACTACAATGAGCAGTTCTTC. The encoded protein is CASSFTSAYYNEQFF.

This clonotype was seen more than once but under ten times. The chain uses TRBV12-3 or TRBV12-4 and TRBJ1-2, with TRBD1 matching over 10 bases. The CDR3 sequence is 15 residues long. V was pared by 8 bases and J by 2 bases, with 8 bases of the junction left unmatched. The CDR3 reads CASRDRGGKNYGYTF. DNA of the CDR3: TGTGCCAGCCGGGACAGGGGAGGAAAGAACTATGGCTACACCTTC.

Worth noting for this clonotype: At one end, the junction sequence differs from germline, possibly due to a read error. CDR3 bases: TGTGCCAGCAGTTCCGGGACTTATGAAAAACGGTTTTTT. Encoded protein: CASSSGTYEKRFF. V and J are TRBV6-6 and TRBJ1-4; D possibly corresponds to TRBD1 (5 bases). The CDR3 loop spans 13 amino acids. The germline V gene has CDR1 MNHNY and CDR2 SVGAGI (reference sequence).

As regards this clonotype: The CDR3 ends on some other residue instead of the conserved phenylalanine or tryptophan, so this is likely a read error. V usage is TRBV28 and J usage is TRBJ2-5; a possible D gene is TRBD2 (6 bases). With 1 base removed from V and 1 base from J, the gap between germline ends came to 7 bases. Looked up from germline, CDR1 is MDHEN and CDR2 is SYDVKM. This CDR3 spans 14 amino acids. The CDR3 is CASSLLAAQETQYL. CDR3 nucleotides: TGTGCCAGCAGTTTATTAGCGGCCCAAGAGACCCAGTACTTG.

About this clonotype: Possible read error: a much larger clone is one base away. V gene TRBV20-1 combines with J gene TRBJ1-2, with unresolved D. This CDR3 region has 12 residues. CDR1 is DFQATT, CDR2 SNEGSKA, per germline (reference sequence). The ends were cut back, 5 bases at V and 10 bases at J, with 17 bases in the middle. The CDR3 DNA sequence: TGCAGTGCTGGAGTACTAAACCAGGACTACACCTTC. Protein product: CSAGVLNQDYTF.

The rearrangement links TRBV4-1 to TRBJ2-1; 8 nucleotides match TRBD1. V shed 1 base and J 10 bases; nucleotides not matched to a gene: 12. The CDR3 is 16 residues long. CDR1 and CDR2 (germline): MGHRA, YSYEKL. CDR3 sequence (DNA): TGCGCCAGCAGCCAAGTTCGGACAGGGCCAGGGGACGAGCAGTTCTTC. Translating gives CASSQVRTGPGDEQFF.

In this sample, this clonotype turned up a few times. The CDR3 nucleotides read TGCAGTGCTGGAGGGACAGGGGTTTTGGAGACCCAGTACTTC. This encodes CSAGGTGVLETQYF. The chain employs TRBV20-1 and TRBJ2-7; 10 bases align to TRBD1. The tail of the sequence fits TRBJ2-5 better, so the J call may be wrong. This CDR3 spans 14 amino acids. CDR1 is DFQATT, CDR2 SNEGSKA, per germline (reference sequence).

The CDR3 nucleotides read TGTGCCAGCAGCCAAGAACTTACAGGGGATAATGAAAAACTGTTTTTT. As protein: CASSQELTGDNEKLFF. V is TRBV4-2 and J is TRBJ1-4, with TRBD1 matching 7 bases. This CDR3 comprises 16 residues. The junction had 5 bases not matched to a gene; V was cut back by 0 bases and J by 4 bases. CDR1 is LGHNA and CDR2 is YNFKEQ in the germline V gene.

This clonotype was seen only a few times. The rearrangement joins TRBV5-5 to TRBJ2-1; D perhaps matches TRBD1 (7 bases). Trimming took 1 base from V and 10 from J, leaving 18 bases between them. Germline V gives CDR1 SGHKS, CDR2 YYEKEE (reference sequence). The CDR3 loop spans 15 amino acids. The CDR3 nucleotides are TGTGCCAGCAGCTTGTCGGGGACAGCGGGTATCGAGCAGTTCTTC. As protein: CASSLSGTAGIEQFF.

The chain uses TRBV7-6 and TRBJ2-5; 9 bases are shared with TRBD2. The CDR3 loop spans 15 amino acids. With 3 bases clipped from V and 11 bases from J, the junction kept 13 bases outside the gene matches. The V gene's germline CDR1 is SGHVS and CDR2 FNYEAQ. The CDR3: CASSLAGTSIHEQYF. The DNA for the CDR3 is TGTGCCAGCAGCTTGGCCGGGACTAGCATTCATGAGCAGTACTTC.